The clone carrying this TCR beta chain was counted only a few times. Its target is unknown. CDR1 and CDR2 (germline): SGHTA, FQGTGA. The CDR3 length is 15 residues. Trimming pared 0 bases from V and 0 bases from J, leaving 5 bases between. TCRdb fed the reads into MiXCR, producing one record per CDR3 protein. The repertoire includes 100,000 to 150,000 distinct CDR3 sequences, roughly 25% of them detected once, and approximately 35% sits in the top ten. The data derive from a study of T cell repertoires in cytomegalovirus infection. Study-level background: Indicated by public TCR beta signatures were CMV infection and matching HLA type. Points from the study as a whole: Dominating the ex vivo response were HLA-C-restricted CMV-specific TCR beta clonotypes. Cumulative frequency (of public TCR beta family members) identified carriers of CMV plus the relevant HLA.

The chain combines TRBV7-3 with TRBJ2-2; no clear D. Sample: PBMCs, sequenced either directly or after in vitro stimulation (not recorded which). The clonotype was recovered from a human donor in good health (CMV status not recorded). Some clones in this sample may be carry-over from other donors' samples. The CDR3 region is CASSLTGPNTGELFF. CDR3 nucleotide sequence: TGTGCCAGCAGCTTAACAGGGCCGAACACCGGGGAGCTGTTTTTT.